This T cell receptor (beta chain) stems from a study of blood T cell repertoires in COVID-19. After removal of 4 bases from V and 3 bases from J, the junction contained 5 bases not matched to a gene. Germline V gives CDR1 KGHSH, CDR2 LQKENI. The CDR3 runs 15 residues. Authors' processing steps: By means of reference gene primer amplification, nucleated cell counts were estimated. Sequenced by immunoSEQ multiplex PCR; TCRdb stores in-frame clones only, minus some. V and J calls and clone size are given by that table; D and trimming were obtained from the DNA. Seen here are around 87,000 clones, almost 90% observed once, and the top ten hold 1.5%.

The material sequenced was peripheral blood. This receptor was taken from a human donor with active COVID-19. The donor label of this sample is uncertain. The chain carries TRBV18 and TRBJ1-2; 10 positions match TRBD1. For the CDR3, the DNA is TGTGCCAGCTCACATCCCGGGACAGGGGACTATGGCTACACCTTC. Residues: CASSHPGTGDYGYTF.